This T cell receptor beta chain originates from a study of monozygotic twins with inflammatory bowel disease. Whole-study results and caveats: Among the T cells, different subtypes could not be distinguished. IBD patients, compared with healthy twins, shared fewer clonotypes with others (especially with disease activity).

With regard to this clonotype: What it binds is not known.

Two rounds of nested PCR, of 16 and 9 cycles, were run on TCRalpha and TCRbeta cDNA. With the 5' RACE reads reprocessed, TCRdb shows one record per CDR3 protein and no DNA. Here the sample table reports about 420,000 distinct CDR3 sequences. The germline CDR1 and CDR2 sequences are MNHEY and SVGAGI. The CDR3 totals 13 residues. The specimen was blood. The chain carries TRBV6-5 and TRBJ1-4. The TCR comes from a human donor with ulcerative colitis or Crohn's disease, or a healthy co-twin of an affected twin (not recorded which). The CDR3 spells CASSRDGYEKLFF.